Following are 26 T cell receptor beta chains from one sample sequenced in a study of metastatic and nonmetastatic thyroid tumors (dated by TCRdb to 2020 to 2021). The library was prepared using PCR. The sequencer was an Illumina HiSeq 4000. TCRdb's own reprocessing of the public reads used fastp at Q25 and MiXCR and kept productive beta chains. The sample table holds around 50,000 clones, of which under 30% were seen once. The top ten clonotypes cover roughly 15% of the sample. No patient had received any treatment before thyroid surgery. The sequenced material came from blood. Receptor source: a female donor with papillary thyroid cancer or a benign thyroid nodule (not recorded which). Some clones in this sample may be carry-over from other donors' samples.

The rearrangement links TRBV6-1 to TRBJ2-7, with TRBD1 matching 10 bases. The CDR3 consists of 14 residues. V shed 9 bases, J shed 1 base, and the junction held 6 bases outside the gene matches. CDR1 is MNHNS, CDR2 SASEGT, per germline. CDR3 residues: CASNGQGGSYEQYF. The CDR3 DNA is TGTGCCAGTAACGGACAGGGGGGGTCCTACGAGCAGTACTTC.

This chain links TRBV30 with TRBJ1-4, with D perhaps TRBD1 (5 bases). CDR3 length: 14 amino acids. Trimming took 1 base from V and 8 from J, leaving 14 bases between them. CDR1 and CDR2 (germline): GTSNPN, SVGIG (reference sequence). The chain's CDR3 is CAWSDERDGEKLFF. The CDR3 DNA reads TGTGCCTGGAGTGATGAGAGGGACGGGGAAAAACTGTTTTTT. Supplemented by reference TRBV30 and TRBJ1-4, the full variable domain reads SQTIHQWPATLVQPVGSPLSLECTVEGTSNPNLYWYRQAAGRGLQLLFYSVGIGQISSEVPQNLSASRPQDRQFILSSKKLLLSDSGFYLCAWSDERDGEKLFFGSGTQLSVL.

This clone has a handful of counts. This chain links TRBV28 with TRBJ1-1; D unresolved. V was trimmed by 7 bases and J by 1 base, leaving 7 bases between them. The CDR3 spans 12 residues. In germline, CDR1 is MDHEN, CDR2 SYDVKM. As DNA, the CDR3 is TGTGCCAGCAACTCAGGGAACACTGAAGCTTTCTTT. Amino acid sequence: CASNSGNTEAFF.

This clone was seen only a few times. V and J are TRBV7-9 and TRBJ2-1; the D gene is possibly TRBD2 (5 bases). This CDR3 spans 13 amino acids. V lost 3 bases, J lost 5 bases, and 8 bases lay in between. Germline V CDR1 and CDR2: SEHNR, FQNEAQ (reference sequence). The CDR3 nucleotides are TGTGCCAGCAGCTTGGTCGGGAACAATGAGCAGTTCTTC. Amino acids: CASSLVGNNEQFF.

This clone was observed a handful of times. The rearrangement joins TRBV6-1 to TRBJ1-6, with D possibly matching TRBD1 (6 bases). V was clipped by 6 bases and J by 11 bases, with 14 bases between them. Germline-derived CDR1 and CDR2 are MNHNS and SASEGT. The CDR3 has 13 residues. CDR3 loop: CASRGPQGPPLHF. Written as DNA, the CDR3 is TGTGCCAGCAGGGGGCCCCAGGGGCCACCCCTCCACTTT.

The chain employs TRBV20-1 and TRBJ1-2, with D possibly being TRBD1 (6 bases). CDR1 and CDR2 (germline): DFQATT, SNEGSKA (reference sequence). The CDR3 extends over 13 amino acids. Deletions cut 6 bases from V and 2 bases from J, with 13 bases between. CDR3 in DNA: TGCAGTGCCATTACAGGGTTAAACTATGGCTACACCTTC. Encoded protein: CSAITGLNYGYTF.

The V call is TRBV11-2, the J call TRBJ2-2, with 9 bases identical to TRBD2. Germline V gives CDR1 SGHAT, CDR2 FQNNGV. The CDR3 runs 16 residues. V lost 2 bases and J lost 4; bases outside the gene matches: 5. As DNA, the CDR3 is TGTGCCAGCAGCTTAAGATGGCGGGAGGGCACCGGGGAGCTGTTTTTT. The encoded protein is CASSLRWREGTGELFF. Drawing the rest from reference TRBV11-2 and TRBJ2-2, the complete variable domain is EAGVAQSPRYKIIEKRQSVAFWCNPISGHATLYWYQQILGQGPKLLIQFQNNGVVDDSQLPKDRFSAERLKGVDSTLKIQPAKLEDSAVYLCASSLRWREGTGELFFGEGSRLTVL.

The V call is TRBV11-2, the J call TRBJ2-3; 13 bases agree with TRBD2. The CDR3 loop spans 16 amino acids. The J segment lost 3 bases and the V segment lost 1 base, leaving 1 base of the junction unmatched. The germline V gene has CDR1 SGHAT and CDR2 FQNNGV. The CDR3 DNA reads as TGTGCCAGCAGCTTAGGACTAGCGGGAGGTACAGATACGCAGTATTTT. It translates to CASSLGLAGGTDTQYF.

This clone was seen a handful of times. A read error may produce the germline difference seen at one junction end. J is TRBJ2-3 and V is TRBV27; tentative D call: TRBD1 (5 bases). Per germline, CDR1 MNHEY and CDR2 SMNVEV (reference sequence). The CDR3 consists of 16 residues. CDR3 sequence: CASIFEGVRSTYTQYF. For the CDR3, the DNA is TGTGCCAGCATTTTTGAAGGGGTGAGGAGCACATATACGCAGTATTTT.

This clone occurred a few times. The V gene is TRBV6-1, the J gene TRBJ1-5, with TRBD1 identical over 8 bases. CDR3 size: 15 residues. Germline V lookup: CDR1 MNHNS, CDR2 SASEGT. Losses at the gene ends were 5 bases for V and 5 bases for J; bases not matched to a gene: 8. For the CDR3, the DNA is TGTGCCAGCAGTTCCAGGACAGGGCGGCATCAGCCCCAGCATTTT. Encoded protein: CASSSRTGRHQPQHF.

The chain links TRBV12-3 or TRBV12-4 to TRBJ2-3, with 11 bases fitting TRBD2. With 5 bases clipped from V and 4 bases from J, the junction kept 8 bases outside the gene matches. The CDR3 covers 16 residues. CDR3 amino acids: CASSTLLAGVADTQYF. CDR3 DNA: TGTGCCAGCAGTACGTTACTAGCGGGAGTAGCAGATACGCAGTATTTT.

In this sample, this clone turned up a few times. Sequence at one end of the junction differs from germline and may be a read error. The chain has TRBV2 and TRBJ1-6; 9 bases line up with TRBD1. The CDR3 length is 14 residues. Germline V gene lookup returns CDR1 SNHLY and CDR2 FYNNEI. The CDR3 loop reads CSSSPGQGGRPLHF. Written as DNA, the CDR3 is TGTTCCAGCAGCCCGGGACAGGGTGGCCGGCCCCTCCACTTT.

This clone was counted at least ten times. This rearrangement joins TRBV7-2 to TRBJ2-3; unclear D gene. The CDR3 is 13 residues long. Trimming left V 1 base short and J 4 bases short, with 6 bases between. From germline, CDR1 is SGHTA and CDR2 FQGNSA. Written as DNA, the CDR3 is TGTGCCAGCAGCTTAGAAGCCGCAGATACGCAGTATTTT. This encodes CASSLEAADTQYF.

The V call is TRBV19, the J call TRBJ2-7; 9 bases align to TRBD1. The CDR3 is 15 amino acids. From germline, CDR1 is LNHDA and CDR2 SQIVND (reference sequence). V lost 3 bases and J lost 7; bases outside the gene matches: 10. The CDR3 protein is CASSIAGTGFYEQYF. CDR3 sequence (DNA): TGTGCCAGTAGTATCGCCGGGACAGGGTTTTATGAGCAGTACTTC.

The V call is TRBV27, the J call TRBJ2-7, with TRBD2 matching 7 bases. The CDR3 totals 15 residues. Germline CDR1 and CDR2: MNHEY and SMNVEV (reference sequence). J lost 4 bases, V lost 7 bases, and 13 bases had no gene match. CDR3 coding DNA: TGTGCCAGCACTCTCGCGGCTAGCGGAATGTACGAGCAGTACTTC. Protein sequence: CASTLAASGMYEQYF.

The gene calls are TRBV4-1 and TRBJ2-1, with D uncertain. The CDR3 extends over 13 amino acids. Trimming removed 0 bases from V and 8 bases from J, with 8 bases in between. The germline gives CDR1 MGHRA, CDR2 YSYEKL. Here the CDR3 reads CASSQEAQDEQFF. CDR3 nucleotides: TGCGCCAGCAGCCAAGAGGCCCAGGATGAGCAGTTCTTC.

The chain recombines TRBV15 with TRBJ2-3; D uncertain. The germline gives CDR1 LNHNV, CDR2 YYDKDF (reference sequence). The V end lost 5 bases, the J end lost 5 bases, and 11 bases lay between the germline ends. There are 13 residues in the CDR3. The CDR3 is CATSVERGDTQYF. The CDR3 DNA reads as TGTGCCACCAGCGTGGAGCGTGGAGATACGCAGTATTTT. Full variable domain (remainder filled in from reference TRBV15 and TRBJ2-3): DAMVIQNPRYQVTQFGKPVTLSCSQTLNHNVMYWYQQKSSQAPKLLFHYYDKDFNNEADTPDNFQSRRPNTSFCFLDIRSPGLGDTAMYLCATSVERGDTQYFGPGTRLTVL.

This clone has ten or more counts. The chain's CDR3 is CASSPPGGTQQFF. The CDR3 DNA is TGCGCCAGCAGCCCCCCTGGGGGGACCCAGCAGTTCTTC. V gene TRBV4-1 combines with J gene TRBJ2-1; D possibly corresponds to TRBD2 (6 bases). This CDR3 contains 13 residues. Germline assignment: CDR1 MGHRA and CDR2 YSYEKL. The V end was cut by 4 bases, the J end by 11 bases, with 15 bases between.

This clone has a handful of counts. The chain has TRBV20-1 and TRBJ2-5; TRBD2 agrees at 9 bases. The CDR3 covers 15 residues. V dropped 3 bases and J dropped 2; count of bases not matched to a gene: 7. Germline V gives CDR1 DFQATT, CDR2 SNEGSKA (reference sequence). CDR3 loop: CSASLSGRIQETQYF. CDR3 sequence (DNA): TGCAGTGCTAGTCTGAGCGGGAGGATACAAGAGACCCAGTACTTC.

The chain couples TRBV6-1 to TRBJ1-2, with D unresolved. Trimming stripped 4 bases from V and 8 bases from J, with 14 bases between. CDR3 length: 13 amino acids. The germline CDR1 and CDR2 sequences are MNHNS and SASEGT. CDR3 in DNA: TGTGCCAGCAGTGGGCGGGCCCACGGGGGCTACACCTTC. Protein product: CASSGRAHGGYTF.

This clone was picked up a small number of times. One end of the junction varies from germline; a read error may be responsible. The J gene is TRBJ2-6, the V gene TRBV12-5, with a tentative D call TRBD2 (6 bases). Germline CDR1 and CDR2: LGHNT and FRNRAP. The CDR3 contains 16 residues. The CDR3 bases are TGTGCTAGTGGTGGAGACGGGAGCTCTTGGGCCAACGTCCTGACTTTC. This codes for CASGGDGSSWANVLTF. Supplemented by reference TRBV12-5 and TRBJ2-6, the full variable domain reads DARVTQTPRHKVTEMGQEVTMRCQPILGHNTVFWYRQTMMQGLELLAYFRNRAPLDDSGMPKDRFSAEMPDATLATLKIQPSEPRDSAVYFCASGGDGSSWANVLTFGAGSRLTVL.

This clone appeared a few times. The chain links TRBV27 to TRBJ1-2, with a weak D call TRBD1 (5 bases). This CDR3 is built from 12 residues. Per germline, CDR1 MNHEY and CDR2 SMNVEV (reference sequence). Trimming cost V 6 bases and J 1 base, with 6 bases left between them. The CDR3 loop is CASRTVNYGYTF. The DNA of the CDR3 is TGTGCCAGCAGGACAGTTAACTATGGCTACACCTTC.

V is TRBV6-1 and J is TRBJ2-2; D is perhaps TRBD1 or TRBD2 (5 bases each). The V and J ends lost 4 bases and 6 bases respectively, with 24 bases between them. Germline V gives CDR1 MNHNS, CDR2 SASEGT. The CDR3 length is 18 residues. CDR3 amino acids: CASSGGFIVGQGAGELFF. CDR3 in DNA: TGTGCCAGCAGTGGGGGGTTCATAGTGGGCCAGGGTGCCGGGGAGCTGTTTTTT.

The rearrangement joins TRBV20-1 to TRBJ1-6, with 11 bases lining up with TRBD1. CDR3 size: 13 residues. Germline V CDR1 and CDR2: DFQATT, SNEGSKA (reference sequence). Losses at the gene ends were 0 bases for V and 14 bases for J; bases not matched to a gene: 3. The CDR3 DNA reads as TGCAGTGCTAGAGAAACGGGACAGGGGGCCCTCCACTTT. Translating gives CSARETGQGALHF.

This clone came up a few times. The CDR3 here is CATTAPGQGAYEQYF. In nucleotides, the CDR3 is TGTGCCACCACCGCCCCGGGACAGGGGGCGTACGAGCAGTACTTC. The chain employs TRBV24-1 and TRBJ2-7; 12 bases match TRBD1. The ends lost 8 bases at V and 4 bases at J; junction bases unmatched: 8. The CDR3 consists of 15 residues. Per germline, CDR1 KGHDR and CDR2 SFDVKD.

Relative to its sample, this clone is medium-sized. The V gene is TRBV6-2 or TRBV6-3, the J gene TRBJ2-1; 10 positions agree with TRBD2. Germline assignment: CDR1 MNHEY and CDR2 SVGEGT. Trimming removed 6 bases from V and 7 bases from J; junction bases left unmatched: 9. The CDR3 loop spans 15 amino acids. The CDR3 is CASRESGRARNEQFF. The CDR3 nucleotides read TGTGCCAGCAGGGAAAGCGGGAGGGCAAGAAATGAGCAGTTCTTC.